This T cell receptor (beta chain) derives from a study of T cell changes during pregnancy in multiple sclerosis. Trimming removed 3 bases from V and 4 bases from J; junction bases left unmatched: 5. The CDR3 sequence is 15 residues long. Germline V CDR1 and CDR2: SGHNT, YYREEE (reference sequence). Repertoires were generated with immunoSEQ multiplex PCR, while TCRdb's copy carries only in-frame clones and drops some. The sample shows tens of thousands of clones, around 94% of them seen only once. This specimen consisted of CD4+ T cells from peripheral blood mononuclear cells, obtained in the third trimester of pregnancy. The rearrangement uses TRBV5-4 and TRBJ2-5, with 11 bases fitting TRBD2. The receptor was isolated from a female donor with multiple sclerosis, enrolled in a pregnancy study. CDR3 loop: CASSYSTSGAETQYF. The CDR3 DNA sequence: TGTGCCAGCAGCTACTCGACTAGCGGGGCAGAGACCCAGTACTTC.